This TCR beta chain derives from a study of T-cell memory formation after mild COVID-19. TCRdb reanalysed the 5' RACE reads using MiXCR and keeps one entry per CDR3 protein. In the table there are approximately 250,000 distinct CDR3 sequences, over 15% of which are singletons. This clonotype ranks as medium-sized (0.01 to 0.1%). The ends lost 0 bases at V and 10 bases at J; junction bases unmatched: 9. CDR1 and CDR2 from the germline V gene are MNHEY and SMNVEV (reference sequence). The CDR3 runs 15 residues. The sequenced material came from PBMCs or a T cell subset sorted from them (not recorded which). This sequence was found in a man younger than 35 who had mild COVID-19 (a few samples of this study predate the infection). Cell type and time point are not known. The gene calls are TRBV27 and TRBJ2-1, with TRBD1 matching 7 bases. The CDR3 loop is CASSLSGTERQEQFF. CDR3 bases: TGTGCCAGCAGTTTATCAGGGACAGAACGACAGGAGCAGTTCTTC.